This entry lists 5 T cell receptor beta chains sequenced from one sample in a study of cytomegalovirus exposure and HLA in healthy donors. PCR involved 60 Vbeta and 13 Jbeta primers. Profiling relied on immunoSEQ multiplex PCR, and the TCRdb table lists in-frame clones only, not all of them. The sample holds about 200,000 clones, 10% to 15% seen once. The sequenced sample consisted of PBMCs. The source is a man between 45 and 60 years old in good health and CMV-seropositive.

The chain couples TRBV5-1 to TRBJ1-1; the match to TRBD1 covers 11 bases. The CDR3 is 16 residues long. V lost 9 bases, J lost 4 bases, and 14 bases stayed unmatched. Germline V CDR1 and CDR2: SGHRS, YFSETQ. The CDR3: CATTYGTGGRGTEAFF. DNA of the CDR3: TGCGCCACAACGTACGGGACAGGGGGTAGGGGCACTGAAGCTTTCTTT.

J is TRBJ1-6 and V is TRBV7-8, with 7 bases lining up with TRBD1. This CDR3 contains 16 residues. The J segment lost 12 bases and the V segment lost 1 base, leaving 12 bases of the junction unmatched. Looked up from germline, CDR1 is SGHVS and CDR2 is FQNEAQ. This chain's CDR3 is CASSLGVVAGGVPLHF. Here the CDR3 DNA reads TGTGCCAGCAGCTTAGGGGTTGTGGCAGGGGGAGTACCCCTCCACTTT.

The chain employs TRBV6-6 and TRBJ1-1; no definite D call. CDR3 length: 11 amino acids. The V end was cut by 7 bases, the J end by 4 bases, with 7 bases between. Germline lookup yields CDR1 MNHNY and CDR2 SVGAGI (reference sequence). The chain's CDR3 is CASTWATEAFF. CDR3 nucleotides: TGTGCCAGCACCTGGGCCACTGAAGCTTTCTTT.

A few counts support this clone. In DNA form, the CDR3 reads TGTGCCAGCAGCCAGGGGTCGGGTGGCTACACCTTC. Its protein is CASSQGSGGYTF. This chain links TRBV7-9 with TRBJ1-2; D may be TRBD1 (6 bases). This CDR3 comprises 12 residues. The germline V and J ends were trimmed by 5 bases and 7 bases, with 11 bases remaining between them. The germline V gene encodes CDR1 SEHNR and CDR2 FQNEAQ (reference sequence). The full variable domain, its missing parts supplied by reference TRBV7-9 and TRBJ1-2, is DTGVSQNPRHKITKRGQNVTFRCDPISEHNRLYWYRQTLGQGPEFLTYFQNEAQLEKSRLLSDRFSAERPKGSFSTLEIQRTEQGDSAMYLCASSQGSGGYTFGSGTRLTVV.

The V gene is TRBV18, the J gene TRBJ1-4; D is unclear. Germline lookup yields CDR1 KGHSH and CDR2 LQKENI. The V end lost 0 bases, the J end lost 13 bases, and 15 bases lay between the germline ends. CDR3 length: 14 amino acids. The CDR3, as DNA: TGTGCCAGCTCACCACCTACCCCCGGGGAAGCACTGTTTTTT. Its translation: CASSPPTPGEALFF.